These 18 T cell receptor beta chains originate from one sample sequenced in a study of technical replicates of blood from a handful of donors. Data came from immunoSEQ multiplex PCR; TCRdb stores just in-frame clones and leaves some out. The data hold nearly 90,000 clones, with just under 95% observed a single time. Sequences were obtained from T cells isolated from PBMCs. Source of these receptors: a human donor in good health.

The rearrangement links TRBV30 to TRBJ1-4, with a possible D match to TRBD1 (5 bases). Trimming stripped 0 bases from V and 4 bases from J, with 12 bases between. This CDR3 comprises 15 residues. Germline assignment: CDR1 GTSNPN and CDR2 SVGIG (reference sequence). This CDR3 is CAWSVPQGLNEKLFF. The CDR3 DNA is TGTGCCTGGAGTGTACCCCAGGGACTTAATGAAAAACTGTTTTTT.

The chain is built from TRBV15 and TRBJ1-5, with TRBD1 identical over 7 bases. The junction had 8 bases not matched to a gene; V was cut back by 0 bases and J by 3 bases. The CDR3 totals 17 residues. Germline-derived CDR1 and CDR2 are LNHNV and YYDKDF (reference sequence). The CDR3 DNA reads TGTGCCACCAGCAGAGAGGGACTGACAGGGACCAATCAGCCCCAGCATTTT. Protein sequence: CATSREGLTGTNQPQHF. The complete variable domain, with remaining parts taken from reference TRBV15 and TRBJ1-5, reads DAMVIQNPRYQVTQFGKPVTLSCSQTLNHNVMYWYQQKSSQAPKLLFHYYDKDFNNEADTPDNFQSRRPNTSFCFLDIRSPGLGDTAMYLCATSREGLTGTNQPQHFGDGTRLSIL.

The gene calls are TRBV28 and TRBJ1-2; 9 bases fit TRBD1. Germline V gene data show CDR1 as MDHEN and CDR2 as SYDVKM. V was pared by 5 bases and J by 8 bases, with 9 bases of the junction left unmatched. The CDR3 runs to 14 residues. The CDR3 is CASSTGTGRLGYTF. DNA for the CDR3: TGTGCCAGCAGTACCGGGACAGGGAGGCTCGGCTACACCTTC.

As DNA, the CDR3 is TGTGCCATCAGCGAAACAGGGGGAGTTGGAGAAAAACTGTTTTTT. It yields the protein CAISETGGVGEKLFF. The chain is built from TRBV10-3 and TRBJ1-4; the match to TRBD1 covers 8 bases. The V gene's germline CDR1 is ENHRY and CDR2 SYGVKD. The CDR3 covers 15 residues. The V segment lost 6 bases and the J segment 8 bases; nucleotides outside the gene matches: 11.

This clone was recorded once. The V gene is TRBV29-1, the J gene TRBJ2-3; 7 nucleotides align to TRBD1. Germline V gives CDR1 SQVTM, CDR2 ANQGSEA. The CDR3 is made up of 13 amino acids. Unmatched junction bases numbered 7, after V lost 8 bases and J lost 2 bases. This CDR3 is CSSGTVNTDTQYF. CDR3 in DNA: TGCAGCTCGGGGACAGTCAACACAGATACGCAGTATTTT.

This chain uses TRBV5-1 with TRBJ1-3; D not certain. The ends were cut back, 7 bases at V and 4 bases at J, with 15 bases in the middle. CDR1 and CDR2 (germline): SGHRS, YFSETQ. The CDR3 totals 14 residues. The CDR3: CASHLGVQGNTIYF. CDR3 sequence (DNA): TGCGCCAGCCACCTCGGGGTGCAAGGAAACACCATATATTTT.

The V and J genes are TRBV28 and TRBJ2-2, with a weak D call TRBD2 (7 bases). Germline values: CDR1 MDHEN, CDR2 SYDVKM. The V end was cut by 3 bases, the J end by 4 bases, with 12 bases between. The CDR3 is 15 amino acids. The CDR3 DNA reads as TGTGCCAGCAGTTTTCGGGGGGCGCTCACCGGGGAGCTGTTTTTT. Translating gives CASSFRGALTGELFF.

The rearrangement uses TRBV5-1 and TRBJ1-2; TRBD1 agrees at 8 bases. V trimming: 9 bases; J trimming: 2 bases; junction bases outside the gene matches: 9. In germline, CDR1 is SGHRS, CDR2 YFSETQ. The CDR3 length is 14 residues. CDR3 DNA: TGCGCCACACCACCCAGGGGGCGAAACTATGGCTACACCTTC. This encodes CATPPRGRNYGYTF.

This chain links TRBV19 with TRBJ2-3; D is ambiguous. Germline CDR1 LNHDA, CDR2 SQIVND (reference sequence). The CDR3 sequence is 14 residues long. The V end was cut by 5 bases, the J end by 1 base, with 10 bases between. CDR3: CASSFQSGTDTQYF. In DNA form, the CDR3 reads TGTGCCAGTAGTTTCCAGAGCGGCACAGATACGCAGTATTTT.

The gene calls are TRBV13 and TRBJ2-5, with 9 bases identical to TRBD1. Per germline, CDR1 PRHDT and CDR2 FYEKMQ (reference sequence). There are 16 residues in the CDR3. V was pared by 1 base and J by 6 bases, with 9 bases of the junction left unmatched. The CDR3, as DNA: TGTGCCAGCAGCTTAGAAAGGGGGGACAGGGCGAAGACCCAGTACTTC. Translated: CASSLERGDRAKTQYF.

The chain combines TRBV28 with TRBJ2-7; perhaps TRBD1 as D (5 bases). CDR1 and CDR2 (germline): MDHEN, SYDVKM. The CDR3 covers 13 residues. V was cut by 5 bases and J by 3 bases, with 11 bases left in between. DNA for the CDR3: TGTGCCAGCAGTGTACAGGATTACTACGAGCAGTACTTC. It is translated as CASSVQDYYEQYF.

This clone occurred once. This chain links TRBV29-1 with TRBJ2-7; D might be TRBD1 (5 bases). Deletions cut 2 bases from V and 7 bases from J, with 12 bases between. The CDR3 length is 12 residues. CDR1 and CDR2 from the germline V gene are SQVTM and ANQGSEA. DNA for the CDR3: TGCAGCGTTGAACAGGGTGGGGAAGAGCAGTACTTC. This encodes CSVEQGGEEQYF.

The chain has TRBV29-1 and TRBJ2-5, with 9 bases lining up with TRBD2. Germline CDR1 SQVTM, CDR2 ANQGSEA. CDR3 length: 15 residues. Trimming removed 3 bases from V and 2 bases from J; junction bases left unmatched: 7. The CDR3 is CSVEREGYFQETQYF. The CDR3 nucleotides are TGCAGCGTTGAGCGGGAGGGATATTTTCAAGAGACCCAGTACTTC. Complete variable domain (other parts from reference TRBV29-1 and TRBJ2-5): SAVISQKPSRDICQRGTSLTIQCQVDSQVTMMFWYRQQPGQSLTLIATANQGSEATYESGFVIDKFPISRPNLTFSTLTVSNMSPEDSSIYLCSVEREGYFQETQYFGPGTRLLVL.

The rearrangement links TRBV15 to TRBJ2-5; TRBD2 matches at 11 bases. V lost 7 bases, J lost 3 bases, and 1 base stayed unmatched. This CDR3 region has 13 residues. The germline V gene has CDR1 LNHNV and CDR2 YYDKDF (reference sequence). DNA of the CDR3: TGTGCCACCAAACTAGCGGGAGAAGAGACCCAGTACTTC. The encoded protein is CATKLAGEETQYF.

The table lists this clone with a count of one. CDR3 loop: CASSPLTRSSSYNEQFF. CDR3 DNA sequence: TGTGCCAGCAGTCCCCTCACACGTTCCAGCTCCTACAATGAGCAGTTCTTC. The chain is built from TRBV27 and TRBJ2-1; D is uncertain. CDR3 length: 17 residues. Germline V lookup: CDR1 MNHEY, CDR2 SMNVEV (reference sequence). V gave up 5 bases and J gave up 0 bases, with 17 bases separating them.

This clone appeared once. This rearrangement joins TRBV9 to TRBJ2-1; D not resolved. The CDR3 has 12 amino acids. V shed 1 base and J shed 5 bases, with 4 bases lying between them. Germline CDR1 reads SGDLS; CDR2 reads YYNGEE. The CDR3 region is CASSVPNNEQFF. The DNA for the CDR3 is TGTGCCAGCAGCGTACCAAACAATGAGCAGTTCTTC.

Written as DNA, the CDR3 is TGTGCCAGCAGTTTAGGGCTCGAGCAGTACTTC. This sequence encodes CASSLGLEQYF. The rearrangement joins TRBV27 to TRBJ2-7; the D is unclear. Per germline, CDR1 MNHEY and CDR2 SMNVEV (reference sequence). Trimming shortened V by 2 bases and J by 6 bases, and 5 bases separated the two germline ends. The CDR3 has 11 amino acids.

The V and J genes are TRBV6-6 and TRBJ1-2; 8 nucleotides line up with TRBD1. Per germline, CDR1 MNHNY and CDR2 SVGAGI (reference sequence). V dropped 5 bases and J dropped 5; count of bases not matched to a gene: 1. The CDR3 runs 12 residues. CDR3 sequence: CASSQGAYGYTF. The CDR3 DNA sequence: TGTGCCAGCAGTCAGGGGGCGTATGGCTACACCTTC.